This T cell receptor (beta chain) was recovered during a study of monozygotic twins with cystic fibrosis. Study results and caveats: Unrelated CF individuals shared fewer identical clonotypes than monozygotic CF twins. No link emerged between shared CDR3 counts and age, concordance or severity. Clonality was generally low (median approximately 0.009), higher in the most severe patients. J usage was most co-twin-similar in 8 of 16 pairs, V in 13.

Germline V gene lookup returns CDR1 MGHDK and CDR2 SYGVNS. CDR3 size: 15 residues. Details on this clone: No antigen is known for it.

The table came from immunoSEQ multiplex PCR; TCRdb's copy has only in-frame clones and leaves some out. Of about 26,000 clones in the sample, around nine tenths were seen once. The gene calls are TRBV25-1 and TRBJ1-4, with 8 bases matching TRBD1. This TCR was sampled from a girl between 2 and 10 years old with cystic fibrosis. Sequenced: blood. DNA for the CDR3: TGTGCTGTAGGTTGGCGACAGGGGCAAATAGAAAAACTGTTTTTT. Amino acids: CAVGWRQGQIEKLFF.